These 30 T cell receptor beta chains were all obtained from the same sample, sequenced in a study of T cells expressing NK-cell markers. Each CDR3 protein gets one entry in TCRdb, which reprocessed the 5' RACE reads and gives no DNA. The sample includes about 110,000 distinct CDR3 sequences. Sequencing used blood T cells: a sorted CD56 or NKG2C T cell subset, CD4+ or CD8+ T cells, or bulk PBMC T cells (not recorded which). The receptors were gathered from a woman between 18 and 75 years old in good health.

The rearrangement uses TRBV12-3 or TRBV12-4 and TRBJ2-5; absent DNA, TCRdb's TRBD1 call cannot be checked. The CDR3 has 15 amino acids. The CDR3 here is CASSLLDRGQETQYF.

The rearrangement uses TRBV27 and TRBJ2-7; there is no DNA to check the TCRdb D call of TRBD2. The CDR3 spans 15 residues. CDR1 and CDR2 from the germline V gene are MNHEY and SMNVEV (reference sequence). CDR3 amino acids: CASSSLLAGGDEQYF.

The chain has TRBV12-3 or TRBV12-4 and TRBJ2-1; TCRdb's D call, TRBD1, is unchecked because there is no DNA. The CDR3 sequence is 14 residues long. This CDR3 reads CASSSRDRVREQFF.

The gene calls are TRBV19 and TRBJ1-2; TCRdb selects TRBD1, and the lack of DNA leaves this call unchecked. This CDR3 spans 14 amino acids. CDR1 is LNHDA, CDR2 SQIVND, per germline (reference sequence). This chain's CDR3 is CASSIYREASGYTF.

CDR3 amino acids: CATSRERTGLYEQYF. The gene calls are TRBV15 and TRBJ2-7; TCRdb indicates TRBD1, and absent DNA this call remains unverified. The CDR3 sequence is 15 residues long. Germline CDR1 is LNHNV and CDR2 is YYDKDF (reference sequence). The variable domain in full, with the rest retrieved from reference TRBV15 and TRBJ2-7, is DAMVIQNPRYQVTQFGKPVTLSCSQTLNHNVMYWYQQKSSQAPKLLFHYYDKDFNNEADTPDNFQSRRPNTSFCFLDIRSPGLGDTAMYLCATSRERTGLYEQYFGPGTRLTVT.

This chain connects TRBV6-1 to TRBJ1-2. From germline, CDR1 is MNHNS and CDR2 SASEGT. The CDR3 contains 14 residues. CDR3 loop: CASSPQGPVKGYTF.

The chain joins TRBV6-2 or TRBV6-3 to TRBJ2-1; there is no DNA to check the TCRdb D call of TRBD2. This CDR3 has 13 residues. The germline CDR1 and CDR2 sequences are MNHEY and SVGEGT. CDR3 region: CASSYSERDEQFF.

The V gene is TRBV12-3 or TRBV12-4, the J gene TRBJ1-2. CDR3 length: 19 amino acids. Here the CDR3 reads CATPHGQTQPYEANYGYTF.

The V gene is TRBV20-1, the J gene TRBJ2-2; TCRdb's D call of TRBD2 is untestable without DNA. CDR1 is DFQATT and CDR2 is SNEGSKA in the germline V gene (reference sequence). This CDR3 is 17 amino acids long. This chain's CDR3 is CSARDLAGGRDTGELFF.

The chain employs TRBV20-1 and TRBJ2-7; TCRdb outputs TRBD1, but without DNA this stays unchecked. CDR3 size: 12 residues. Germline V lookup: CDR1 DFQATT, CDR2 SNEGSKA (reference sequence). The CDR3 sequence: CSARQGGDEQYF.

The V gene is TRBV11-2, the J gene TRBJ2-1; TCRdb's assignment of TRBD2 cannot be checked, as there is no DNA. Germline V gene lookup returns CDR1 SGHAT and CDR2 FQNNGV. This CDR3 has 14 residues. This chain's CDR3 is CASSLPGGENEQFF.

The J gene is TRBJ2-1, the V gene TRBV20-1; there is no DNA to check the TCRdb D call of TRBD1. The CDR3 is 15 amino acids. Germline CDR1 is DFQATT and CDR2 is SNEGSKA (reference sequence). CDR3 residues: CSARDGGTGHNEQFF.

CDR3 region: CASSHLGLDTYNEQFF. The chain is built from TRBV11-2 and TRBJ2-1; as DNA is missing, the TRBD2 call by TCRdb cannot be tested. Germline CDR1 SGHAT, CDR2 FQNNGV. This CDR3 comprises 16 residues.

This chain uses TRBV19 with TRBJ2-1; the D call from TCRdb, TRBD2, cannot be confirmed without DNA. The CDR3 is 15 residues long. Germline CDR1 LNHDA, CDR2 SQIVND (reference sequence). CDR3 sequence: CASSITSGRDNEQFF.

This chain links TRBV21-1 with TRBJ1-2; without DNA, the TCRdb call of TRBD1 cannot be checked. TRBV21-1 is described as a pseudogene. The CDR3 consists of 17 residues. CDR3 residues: CASSKARTRGWDYGYTF.

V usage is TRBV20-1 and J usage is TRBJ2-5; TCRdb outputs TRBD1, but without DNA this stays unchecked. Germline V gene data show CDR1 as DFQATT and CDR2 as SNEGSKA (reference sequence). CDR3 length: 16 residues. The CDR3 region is CSARGAEDWGQETQYF.

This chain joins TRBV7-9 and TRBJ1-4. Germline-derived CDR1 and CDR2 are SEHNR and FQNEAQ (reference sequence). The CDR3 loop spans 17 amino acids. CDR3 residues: CASSLVFELGTDEKLFF.

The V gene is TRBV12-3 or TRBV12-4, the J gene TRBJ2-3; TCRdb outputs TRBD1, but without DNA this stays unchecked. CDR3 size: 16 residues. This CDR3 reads CASSLSGAGGGDTQYF.

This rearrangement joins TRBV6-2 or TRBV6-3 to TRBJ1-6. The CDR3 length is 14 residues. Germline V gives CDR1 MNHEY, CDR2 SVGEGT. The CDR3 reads CASRYLIHNSPLHF.

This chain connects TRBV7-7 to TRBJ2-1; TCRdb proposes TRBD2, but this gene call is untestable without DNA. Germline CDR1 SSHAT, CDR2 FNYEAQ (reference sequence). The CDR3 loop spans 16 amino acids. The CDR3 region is CASSEWASSSYNEQFF.

CDR3 amino acids: CASSQAGLSSYNEQFF. The V call is TRBV4-1, the J call TRBJ2-1; TCRdb's D call of TRBD2 is untestable without DNA. The CDR3 extends over 16 amino acids. Germline V gene sequence: CDR1 MGHRA, CDR2 YSYEKL.

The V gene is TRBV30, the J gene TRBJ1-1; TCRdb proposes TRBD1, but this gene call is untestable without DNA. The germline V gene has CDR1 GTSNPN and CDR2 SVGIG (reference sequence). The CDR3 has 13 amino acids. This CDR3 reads CAWAGALGTEAFF.

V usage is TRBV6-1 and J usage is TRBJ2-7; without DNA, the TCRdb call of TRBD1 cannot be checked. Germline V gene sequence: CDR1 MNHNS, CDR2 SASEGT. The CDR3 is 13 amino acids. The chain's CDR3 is CASKWDGSYEQYF.

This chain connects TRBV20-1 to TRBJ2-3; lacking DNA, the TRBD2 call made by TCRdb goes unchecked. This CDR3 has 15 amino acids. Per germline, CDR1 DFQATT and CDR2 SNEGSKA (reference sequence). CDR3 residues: CSALGPAHGTDTQYF.

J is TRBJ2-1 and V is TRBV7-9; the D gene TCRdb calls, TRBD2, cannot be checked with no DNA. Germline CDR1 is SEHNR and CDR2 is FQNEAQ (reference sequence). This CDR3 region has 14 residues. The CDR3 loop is CASSSPGLTNEQFF.

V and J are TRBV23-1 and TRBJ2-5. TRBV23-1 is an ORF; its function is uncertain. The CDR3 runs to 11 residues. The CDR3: CASSHRETQYF.

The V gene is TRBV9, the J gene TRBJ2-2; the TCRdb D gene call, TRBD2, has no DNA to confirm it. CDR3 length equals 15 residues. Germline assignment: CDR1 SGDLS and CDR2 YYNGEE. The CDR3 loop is CASSYGTRNTGELFF.

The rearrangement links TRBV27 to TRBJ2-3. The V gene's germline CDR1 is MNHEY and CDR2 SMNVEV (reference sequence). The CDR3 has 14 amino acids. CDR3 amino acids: CASSLVGSADTQYF.

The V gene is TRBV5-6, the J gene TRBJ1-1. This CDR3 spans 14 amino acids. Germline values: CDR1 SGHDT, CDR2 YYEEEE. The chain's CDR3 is CASSFLAGSTEAFF.

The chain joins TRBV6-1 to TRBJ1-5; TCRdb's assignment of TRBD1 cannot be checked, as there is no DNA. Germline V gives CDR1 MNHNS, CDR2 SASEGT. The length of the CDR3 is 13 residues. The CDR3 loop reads CASTGGVNQPQHF.